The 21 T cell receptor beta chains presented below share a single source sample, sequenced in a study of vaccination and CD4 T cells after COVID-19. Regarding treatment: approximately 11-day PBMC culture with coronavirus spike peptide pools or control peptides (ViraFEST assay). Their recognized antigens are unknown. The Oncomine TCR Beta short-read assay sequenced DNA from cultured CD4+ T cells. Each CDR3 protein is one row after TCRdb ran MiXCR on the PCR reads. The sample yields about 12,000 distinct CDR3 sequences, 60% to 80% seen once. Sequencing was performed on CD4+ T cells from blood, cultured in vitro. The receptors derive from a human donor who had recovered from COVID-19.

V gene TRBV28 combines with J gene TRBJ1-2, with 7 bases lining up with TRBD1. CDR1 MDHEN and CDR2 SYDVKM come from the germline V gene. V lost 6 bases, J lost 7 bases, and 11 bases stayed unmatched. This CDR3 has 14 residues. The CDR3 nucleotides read TGTGCCAGCAGGGTACCGGGACAGCGCGGTGGCTACACCTTC. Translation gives CASRVPGQRGGYTF.

The CDR3 is CASSRSSYEQYF. The CDR3 nucleotides read TGTGCCAGCAGCCGGAGCTCCTACGAGCAGTACTTC. The genes are TRBV7-2 and TRBJ2-7, with D unresolved. The V end was cut by 5 bases, the J end by 0 bases, with 5 bases between. CDR3 length equals 12 residues. CDR1 is SGHTA, CDR2 FQGNSA, per germline.

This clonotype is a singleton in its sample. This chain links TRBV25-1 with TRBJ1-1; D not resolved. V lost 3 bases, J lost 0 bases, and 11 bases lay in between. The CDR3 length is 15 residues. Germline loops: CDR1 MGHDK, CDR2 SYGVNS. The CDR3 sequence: CASSDHNPMNTEAFF. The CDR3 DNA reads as TGTGCCAGCAGTGACCATAACCCCATGAACACTGAAGCTTTCTTT.

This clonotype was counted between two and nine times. The CDR3 protein is CSARGGMNQPQHF. The CDR3 DNA is TGCAGTGCTAGAGGGGGGATGAATCAGCCCCAGCATTTT. The chain combines TRBV20-1 with TRBJ1-5; TRBD1 might be the D (5 bases). CDR1 and CDR2 (germline): DFQATT, SNEGSKA (reference sequence). There are 13 residues in the CDR3. Trimming pared 1 base from V and 4 bases from J, leaving 8 bases between.

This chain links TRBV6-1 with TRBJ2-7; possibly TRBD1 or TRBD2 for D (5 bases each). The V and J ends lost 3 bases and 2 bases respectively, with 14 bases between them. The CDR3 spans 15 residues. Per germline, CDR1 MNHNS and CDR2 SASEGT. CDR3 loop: CASSEGTGITYEQYF. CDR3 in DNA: TGTGCCAGCAGTGAGGGGACGGGAATTACCTACGAGCAGTACTTC.

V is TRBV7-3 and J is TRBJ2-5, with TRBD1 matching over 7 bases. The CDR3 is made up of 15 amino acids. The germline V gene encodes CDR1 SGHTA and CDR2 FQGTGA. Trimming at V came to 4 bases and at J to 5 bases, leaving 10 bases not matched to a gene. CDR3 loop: CASSSRQGSMETQYF. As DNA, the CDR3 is TGTGCCAGCAGCTCTCGACAGGGTTCTATGGAGACCCAGTACTTC.

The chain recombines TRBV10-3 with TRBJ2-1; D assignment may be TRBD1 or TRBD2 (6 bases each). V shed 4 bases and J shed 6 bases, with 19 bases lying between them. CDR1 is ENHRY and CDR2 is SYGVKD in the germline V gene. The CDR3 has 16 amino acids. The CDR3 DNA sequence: TGTGCCATCAGTGCTCCACTGGGGGGCTTATCCAATGAGCAGTTCTTC. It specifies CAISAPLGGLSNEQFF.

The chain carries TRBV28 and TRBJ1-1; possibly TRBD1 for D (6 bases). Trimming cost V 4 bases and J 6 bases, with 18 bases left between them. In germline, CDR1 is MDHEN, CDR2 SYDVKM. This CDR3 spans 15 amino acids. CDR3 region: CASSSALHGGPEAFF. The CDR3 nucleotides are TGTGCCAGCAGTTCCGCCCTGCACGGGGGGCCTGAAGCTTTCTTT.

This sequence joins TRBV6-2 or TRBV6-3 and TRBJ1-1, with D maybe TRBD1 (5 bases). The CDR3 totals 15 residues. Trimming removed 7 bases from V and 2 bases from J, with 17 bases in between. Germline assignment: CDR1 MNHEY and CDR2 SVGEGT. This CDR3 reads CASNLLQGRNTEAFF. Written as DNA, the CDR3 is TGTGCCAGCAACTTGCTTCAGGGACGAAACACTGAAGCTTTCTTT.

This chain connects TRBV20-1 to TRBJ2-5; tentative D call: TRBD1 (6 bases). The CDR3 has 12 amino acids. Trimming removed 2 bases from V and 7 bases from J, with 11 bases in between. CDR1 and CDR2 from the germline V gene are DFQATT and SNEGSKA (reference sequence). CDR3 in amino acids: CSARPQGRTQYF. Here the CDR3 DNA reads TGCAGTGCTAGACCCCAGGGGCGGACCCAGTACTTC.

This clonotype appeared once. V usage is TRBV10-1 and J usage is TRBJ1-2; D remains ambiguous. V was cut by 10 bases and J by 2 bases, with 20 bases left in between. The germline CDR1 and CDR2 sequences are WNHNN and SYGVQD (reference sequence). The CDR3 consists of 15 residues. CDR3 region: CATIPKLTGNYGYTF. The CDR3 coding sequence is TGCGCCACCATACCCAAATTGACGGGGAACTATGGCTACACCTTC.

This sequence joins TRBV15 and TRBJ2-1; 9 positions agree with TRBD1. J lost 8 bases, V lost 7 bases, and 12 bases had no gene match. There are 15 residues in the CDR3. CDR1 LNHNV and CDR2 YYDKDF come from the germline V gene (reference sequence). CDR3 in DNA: TGTGCCACCAAAGTGTCCGGGACAGGGTATTATGAGCAGTTCTTC. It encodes CATKVSGTGYYEQFF. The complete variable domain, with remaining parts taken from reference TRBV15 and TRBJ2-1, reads DAMVIQNPRYQVTQFGKPVTLSCSQTLNHNVMYWYQQKSSQAPKLLFHYYDKDFNNEADTPDNFQSRRPNTSFCFLDIRSPGLGDTAMYLCATKVSGTGYYEQFFGPGTRLTVL.

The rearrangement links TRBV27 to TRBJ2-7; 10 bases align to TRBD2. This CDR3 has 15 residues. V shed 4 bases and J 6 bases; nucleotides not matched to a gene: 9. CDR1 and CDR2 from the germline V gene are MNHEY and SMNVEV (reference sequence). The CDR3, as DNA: TGTGCCAGCAGTTCGGGAGGACTAGCGGAGGGCGAGCAGTACTTC. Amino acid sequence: CASSSGGLAEGEQYF.

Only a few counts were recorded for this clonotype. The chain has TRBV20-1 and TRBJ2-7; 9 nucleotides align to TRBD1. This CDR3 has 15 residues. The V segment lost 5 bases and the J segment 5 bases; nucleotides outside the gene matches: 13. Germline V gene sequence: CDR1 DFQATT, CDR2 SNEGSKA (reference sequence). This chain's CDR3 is CSAPRTGAISNEQYF. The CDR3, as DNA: TGCAGTGCTCCCCGGACAGGGGCTATCTCTAACGAGCAGTACTTC.

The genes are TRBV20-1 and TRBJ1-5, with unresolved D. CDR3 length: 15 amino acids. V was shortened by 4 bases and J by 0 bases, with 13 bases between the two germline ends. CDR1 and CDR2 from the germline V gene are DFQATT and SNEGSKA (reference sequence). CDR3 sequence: CSATRQIYSNQPQHF. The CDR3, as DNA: TGCAGTGCTACAAGACAAATCTATAGCAATCAGCCCCAGCATTTT.

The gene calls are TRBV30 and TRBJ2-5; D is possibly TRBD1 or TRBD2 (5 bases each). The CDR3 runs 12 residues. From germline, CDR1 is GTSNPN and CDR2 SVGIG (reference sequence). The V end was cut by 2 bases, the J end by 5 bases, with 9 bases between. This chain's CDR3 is CAWSRGGETQYF. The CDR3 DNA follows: TGTGCCTGGAGTCGGGGCGGGGAGACCCAGTACTTC.

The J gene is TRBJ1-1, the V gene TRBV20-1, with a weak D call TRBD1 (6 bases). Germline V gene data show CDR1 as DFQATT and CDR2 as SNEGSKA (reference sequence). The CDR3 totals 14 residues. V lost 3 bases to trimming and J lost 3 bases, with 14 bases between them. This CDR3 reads CSASLQGTYTEAFF. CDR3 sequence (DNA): TGCAGTGCTAGTTTACAGGGAACATACACTGAAGCTTTCTTT.

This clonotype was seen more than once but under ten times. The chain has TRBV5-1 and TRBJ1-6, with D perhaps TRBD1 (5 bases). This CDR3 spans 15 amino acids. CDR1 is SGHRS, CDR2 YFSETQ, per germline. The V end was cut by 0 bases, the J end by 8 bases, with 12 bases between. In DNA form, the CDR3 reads TGCGCCAGCAGCTTGGGGGGACCTGATTATTCACCCCTCCACTTT. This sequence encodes CASSLGGPDYSPLHF.

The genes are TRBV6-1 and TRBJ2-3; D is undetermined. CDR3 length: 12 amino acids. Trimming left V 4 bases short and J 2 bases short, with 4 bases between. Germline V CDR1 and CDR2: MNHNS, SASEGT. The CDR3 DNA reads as TGTGCCAGCAGTGGGACCACAGATACGCAGTATTTT. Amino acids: CASSGTTDTQYF.

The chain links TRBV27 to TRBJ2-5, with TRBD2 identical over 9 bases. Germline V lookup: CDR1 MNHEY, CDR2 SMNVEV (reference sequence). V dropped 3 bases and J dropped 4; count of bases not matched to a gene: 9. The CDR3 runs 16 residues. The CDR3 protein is CASSFLSGRPGETQYF. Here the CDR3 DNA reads TGTGCCAGCAGTTTCTTAAGCGGGAGGCCGGGAGAGACCCAGTACTTC.

CDR3 in amino acids: CAISEWGSREGYTF. The CDR3 bases are TGTGCCATCAGTGAGTGGGGCTCTAGAGAGGGCTACACCTTC. The chain uses TRBV10-3 and TRBJ1-2; possibly TRBD1 for D (5 bases). This CDR3 has 14 amino acids. V was cut by 1 base and J by 8 bases, with 14 bases left in between. CDR1 is ENHRY and CDR2 is SYGVKD in the germline V gene.